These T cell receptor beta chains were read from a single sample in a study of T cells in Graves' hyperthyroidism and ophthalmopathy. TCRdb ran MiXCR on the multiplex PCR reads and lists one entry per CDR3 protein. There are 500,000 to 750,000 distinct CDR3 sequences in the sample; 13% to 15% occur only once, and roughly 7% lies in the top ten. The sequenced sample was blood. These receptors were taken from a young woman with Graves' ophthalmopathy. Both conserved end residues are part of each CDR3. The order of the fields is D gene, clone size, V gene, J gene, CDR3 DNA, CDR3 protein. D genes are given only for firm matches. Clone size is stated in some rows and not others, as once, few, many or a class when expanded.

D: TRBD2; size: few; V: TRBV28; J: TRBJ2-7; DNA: TGTGCCAGCAGGGGGACTAGCGGGAGGAAAGGATCCTACGAGCAGTACTTC; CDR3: CASRGTSGRKGSYEQYF
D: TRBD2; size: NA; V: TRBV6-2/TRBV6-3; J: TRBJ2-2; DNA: TGTGCCAGCACGACTAGCGGGGGGTACACCAGGGAGCTGTTTTTT; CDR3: CASTTSGGYTRELFF
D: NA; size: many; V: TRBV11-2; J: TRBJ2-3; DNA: TGTGCCAGCAGCCTCACTCCGGGACCAGTAGGGGCAGATACGCAGTATTTT; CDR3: CASSLTPGPVGADTQYF
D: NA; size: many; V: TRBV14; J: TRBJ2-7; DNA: TGTGCCAGCAGGGGACCAGGGGGACTCAGCTCCTACGAGCAGTACTTC; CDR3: CASRGPGGLSSYEQYF
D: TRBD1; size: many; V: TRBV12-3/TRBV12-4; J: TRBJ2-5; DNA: TGTGCCAGCAGCCTTGACAGGGAGCCGGGAGAGACCCAGTACTTC; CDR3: CASSLDREPGETQYF
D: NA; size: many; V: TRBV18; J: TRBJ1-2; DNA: TGTGCCAGCTCATCCACAACAGGGAACTATGGCTACACCTTC; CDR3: CASSSTTGNYGYTF
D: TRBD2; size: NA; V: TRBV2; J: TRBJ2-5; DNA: TGTGCCAGCAGTGAAGGTCGACTAGCGGGTCTGTACCAAGAGACCCAGTACTTC; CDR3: CASSEGRLAGLYQETQYF
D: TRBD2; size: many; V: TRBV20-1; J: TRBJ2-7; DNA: TGCAGTGCTAGAGATCGGGTAGCGGGAGCTGGCGAGCAGTACTTC; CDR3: CSARDRVAGAGEQYF
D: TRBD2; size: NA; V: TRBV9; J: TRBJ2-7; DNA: TGTGCCAGCAGCGTAGCTGTTAGCGGACTAGCGGCCTCCTACGAGCAGTACTTC; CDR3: CASSVAVSGLAASYEQYF
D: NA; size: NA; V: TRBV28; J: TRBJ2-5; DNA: TGTGCCAGCAGTTCCACTAGATTTTATTCGGAGACCCAGTACTTC; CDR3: CASSSTRFYSETQYF
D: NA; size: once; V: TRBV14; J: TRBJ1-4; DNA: TGTGCCAGCAGCCAAGTACCCCGCCCAGGGGCGTATAATGAAAAACTGTTTTTT; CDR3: CASSQVPRPGAYNEKLFF
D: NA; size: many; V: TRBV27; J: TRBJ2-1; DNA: TGTGCCAGCAGCTTCGGCGGTGTATCGGTTGTCAATGAGCAGTTCTTC; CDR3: CASSFGGVSVVNEQFF
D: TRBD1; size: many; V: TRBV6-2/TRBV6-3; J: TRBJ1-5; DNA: TGTGCCAGCAGTTACTCGATCCAGGGGGATAGCAATCAGCCCCAGCATTTT; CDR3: CASSYSIQGDSNQPQHF
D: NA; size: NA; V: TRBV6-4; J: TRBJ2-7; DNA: TGTGCCAGCAGTACCACTAATACAGGGAGACAGTACTTC; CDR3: CASSTTNTGRQYF
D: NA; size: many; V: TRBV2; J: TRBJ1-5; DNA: TGTGCCAGCGTCCGGGAACGCAATAGCAATCAGCCCCAGCATTTT; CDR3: CASVRERNSNQPQHF
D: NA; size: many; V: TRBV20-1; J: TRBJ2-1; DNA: TGCAGTGCTAGCTCGGTCCCCTCCTACAATGAGCAGTTCTTC; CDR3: CSASSVPSYNEQFF
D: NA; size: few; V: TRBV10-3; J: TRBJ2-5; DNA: TGTGCCATCAGATGGGGGCTCGAACAAGAGACCCAGTACTTC; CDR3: CAIRWGLEQETQYF
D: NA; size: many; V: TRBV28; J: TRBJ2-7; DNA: TGTGCCAGCAGTTTACCGATTCCACGGGGGTGGAACACCTACGAGCAGTACTTC; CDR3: CASSLPIPRGWNTYEQYF
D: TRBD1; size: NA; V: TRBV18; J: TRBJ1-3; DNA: TGTGCCAGCTCACCTCAACAGGGGAGTAGTACTGGAAACACCATATATTTT; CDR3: CASSPQQGSSTGNTIYF
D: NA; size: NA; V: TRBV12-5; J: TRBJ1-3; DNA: TGTGCTAGTGGCTTGGACGGCGTAAACACCATATATTTT; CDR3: CASGLDGVNTIYF
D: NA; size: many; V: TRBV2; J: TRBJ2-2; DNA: TGTGCCAGCACACTAAAGGACAGCTACACCGGGGAGCTGTTTTTT; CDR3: CASTLKDSYTGELFF
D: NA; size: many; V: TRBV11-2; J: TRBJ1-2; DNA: TGTGCCAGCAGCCAAGACCGTTCGGCTGATCGTCGGGGGTACTATGGCTACACCTTC; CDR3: CASSQDRSADRRGYYGYTF
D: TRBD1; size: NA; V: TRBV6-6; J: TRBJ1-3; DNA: TGTGCCAGCAGTTACTCGGGGGACAGCTCTGGAAACACCATATATTTT; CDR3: CASSYSGDSSGNTIYF
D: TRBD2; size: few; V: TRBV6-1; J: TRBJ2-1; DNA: TGTGCCAGCTCACGGGGACTAGCGGGAGTAGGCTCCTACAATGAGCAGTTCTTC; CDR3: CASSRGLAGVGSYNEQFF
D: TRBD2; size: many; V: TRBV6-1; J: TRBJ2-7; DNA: TGTGCCAGTTTTAAAGACAGCGGGGCCTCCTACGAGCAGTACTTC; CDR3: CASFKDSGASYEQYF
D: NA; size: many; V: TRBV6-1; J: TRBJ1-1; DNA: TGTGCCAGCAGCGCCCATCGGACTGAAGCTTTCTTT; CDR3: CASSAHRTEAFF
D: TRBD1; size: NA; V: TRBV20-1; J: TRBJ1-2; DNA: TGCAGTGCAGACGGGACAGGGGGGTATGGCTACACCTTC; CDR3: CSADGTGGYGYTF
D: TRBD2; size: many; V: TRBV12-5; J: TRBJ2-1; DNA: TGTGCTAGTGGTTTCTTCCTAGCGGGAGAATACTACAATGAGCAGTTCTTC; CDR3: CASGFFLAGEYYNEQFF
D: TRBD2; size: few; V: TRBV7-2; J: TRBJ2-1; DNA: TGTGCCAGCAGCTCTGGGACTAGGCGGGAGCAGTTCTTC; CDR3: CASSSGTRREQFF
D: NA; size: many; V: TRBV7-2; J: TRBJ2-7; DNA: TGTGCCAGCAGCCCTCAAAGGGTCCTAGCAGAAAGCTCCTACGAGCAGTACTTC; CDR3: CASSPQRVLAESSYEQYF
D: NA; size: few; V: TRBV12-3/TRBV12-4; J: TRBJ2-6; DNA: TGTGCCAGCAGCACAACATTAGGCGGAACTATCTCTGGGGCCAACGTCCTGACTTTC; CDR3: CASSTTLGGTISGANVLTF
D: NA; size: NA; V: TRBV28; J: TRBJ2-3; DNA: TGTGCCGTCTCTTCGGCGGATCACAGATACGCAGTATTT; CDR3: CAVSSADHRYAVF
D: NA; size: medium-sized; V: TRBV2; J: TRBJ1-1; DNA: TGTGCCAGCAGTGAAGACAGGGTCCCTGAAGCTTTCTTT; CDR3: CASSEDRVPEAFF
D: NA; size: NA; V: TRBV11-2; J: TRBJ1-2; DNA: TGTGCCAGCAGCCCCAACCATATTGGGCTTAACTATGGCTACACCTTC; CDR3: CASSPNHIGLNYGYTF
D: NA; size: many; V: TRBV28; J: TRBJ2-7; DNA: TGTGCCAGCAGTTCGACAGTTTCTAGCGCGTTTCGGGTCTACGAGCAGTACTTC; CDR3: CASSSTVSSAFRVYEQYF
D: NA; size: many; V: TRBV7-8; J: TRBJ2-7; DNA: TGTGCCAGCAGCTTAGCGTCAACTAGAGACGAGCAGTACTTC; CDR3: CASSLASTRDEQYF
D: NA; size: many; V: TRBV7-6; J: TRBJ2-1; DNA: TGTGCCAGCAGCCACGCAATCGGGGTAGGTGAGCAGTTCTTC; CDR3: CASSHAIGVGEQFF
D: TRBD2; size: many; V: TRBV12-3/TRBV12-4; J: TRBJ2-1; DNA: TGTGCCAGCAGCTCTAGCGGGAATGAGCAGTTCTTC; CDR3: CASSSSGNEQFF
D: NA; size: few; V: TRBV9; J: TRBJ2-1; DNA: TGTGCCAGCAGCGTAGATCGGGGGCTCGGAGAGCAGTTCTTC; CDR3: CASSVDRGLGEQFF
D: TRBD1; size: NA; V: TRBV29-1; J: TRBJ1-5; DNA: TGCAGCGCCTCAGGGGGCAGTGGGAATCAGCCCCAGCATTTT; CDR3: CSASGGSGNQPQHF
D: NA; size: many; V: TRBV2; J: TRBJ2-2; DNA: TGTGCCAGCAGTGGAGGGAGCACCGGGGAGCTGTTTTTT; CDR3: CASSGGSTGELFF
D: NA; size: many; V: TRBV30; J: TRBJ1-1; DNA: TGTGCCTGGAGCCCCTACGGCGGATGGAACACTGAAGCTTTCTTT; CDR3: CAWSPYGGWNTEAFF
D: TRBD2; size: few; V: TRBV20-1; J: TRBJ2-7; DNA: TGCAGTGCTAGAGACCTTGGCGGGAGCTCCTACGAGCAGTACTTC; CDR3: CSARDLGGSSYEQYF
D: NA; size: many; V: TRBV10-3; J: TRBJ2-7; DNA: TGTGCCATCACCCCAGGGGCTTCTCTGGAGCAGTACTTC; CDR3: CAITPGASLEQYF
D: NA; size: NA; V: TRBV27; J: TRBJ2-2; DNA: TGTGCCAGCAGTTTGGGGGCTAGCCAGAGGGACACCGGGGAGCTGTTTTTT; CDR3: CASSLGASQRDTGELFF
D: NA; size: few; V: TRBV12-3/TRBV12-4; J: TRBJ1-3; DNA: TGTGCCAGCAGTTCCCGGTTCTCTGGAAACACCATATATTTT; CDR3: CASSSRFSGNTIYF
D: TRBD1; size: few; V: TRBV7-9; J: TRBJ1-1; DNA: TGTGCCAGCAGCGAAGGACAGGGCCACACTGAAGCTTTCTTT; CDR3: CASSEGQGHTEAFF
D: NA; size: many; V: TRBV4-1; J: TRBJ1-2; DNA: TGCGCCAGCAGAGAAGCCGGGCAGGGGAACTATGGCTACACCTTC; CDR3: CASREAGQGNYGYTF
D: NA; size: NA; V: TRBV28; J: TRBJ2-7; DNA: TGTGCCAGCAGCGTCCGGGACTTATACTACGAGCAGTACTTC; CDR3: CASSVRDLYYEQYF
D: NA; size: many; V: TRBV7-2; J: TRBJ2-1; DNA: TGTGCCAGCAGCTTCACAGGGTCCAATGAGCAGTTCTTC; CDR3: CASSFTGSNEQFF
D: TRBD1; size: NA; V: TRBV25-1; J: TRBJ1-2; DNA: TGTGCCAGCAGTAAAGGACAGGGTGGTGGCTACACCTTC; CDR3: CASSKGQGGGYTF
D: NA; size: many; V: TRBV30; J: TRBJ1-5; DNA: TGTGCCTGGAGTGTTGGGTGGATTAATCAGCCCCAGCATTTT; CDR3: CAWSVGWINQPQHF
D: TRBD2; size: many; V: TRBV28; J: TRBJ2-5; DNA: TGTGCCAGCAGTTTACCTGGACTAGCCCAAGAGACCCAGTACTTC; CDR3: CASSLPGLAQETQYF